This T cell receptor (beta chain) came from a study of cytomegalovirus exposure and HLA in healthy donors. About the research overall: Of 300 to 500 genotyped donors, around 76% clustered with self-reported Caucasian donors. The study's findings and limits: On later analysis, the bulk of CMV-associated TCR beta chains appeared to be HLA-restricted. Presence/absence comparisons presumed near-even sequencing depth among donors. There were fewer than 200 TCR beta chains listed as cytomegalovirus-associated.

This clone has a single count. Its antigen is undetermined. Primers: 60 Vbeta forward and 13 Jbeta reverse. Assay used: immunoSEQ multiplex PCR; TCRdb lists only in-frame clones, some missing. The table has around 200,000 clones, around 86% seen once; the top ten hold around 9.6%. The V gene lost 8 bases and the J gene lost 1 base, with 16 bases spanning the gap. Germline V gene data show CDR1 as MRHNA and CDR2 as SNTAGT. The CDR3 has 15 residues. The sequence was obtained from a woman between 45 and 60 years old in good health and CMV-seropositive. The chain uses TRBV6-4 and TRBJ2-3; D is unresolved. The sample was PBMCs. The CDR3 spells CASSLEVGGTDTQYF. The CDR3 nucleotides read TGTGCCAGCTCGTTAGAGGTCGGAGGCACAGATACGCAGTATTTT.